These 19 T cell receptor beta chains were all obtained from the same sample, sequenced in a study of cytomegalovirus exposure and HLA in healthy donors. With 60 Vbeta and 13 Jbeta primers, the PCR was carried out. Clones were sequenced by immunoSEQ multiplex PCR, and TCRdb holds only the in-frame ones, with some missing. Among 90,000 to 110,000 clones, around 84% were seen once, and the ten largest hold approximately 1.2%. The sample taken for sequencing was PBMCs. All receptors derive from a man aged 25-40 years in good health and CMV-seronegative.

The rearrangement joins TRBV7-2 to TRBJ2-3, with a possible D match to TRBD1 (6 bases). The CDR3 has 17 amino acids. Trimming took off 4 bases at V and 0 bases at J, with 17 bases between the two ends. CDR1 is SGHTA and CDR2 is FQGNSA in the germline V gene. The chain's CDR3 is CASSWADSYTSTDTQYF. The CDR3 DNA reads TGTGCCAGCAGCTGGGCGGACAGCTACACTAGCACAGATACGCAGTATTTT.

This clone has a handful of counts. The chain joins TRBV30 to TRBJ2-1; the match to TRBD2 covers 9 bases. Germline V gene data show CDR1 as GTSNPN and CDR2 as SVGIG (reference sequence). With V trimmed by 5 bases and J by 8 bases, 10 bases remained unmatched. The CDR3 totals 14 residues. CDR3: CAWGGYSGSYEQFF. CDR3 in DNA: TGTGCCTGGGGGGGATATAGCGGGAGCTATGAGCAGTTCTTC.

The chain is built from TRBV7-8 and TRBJ1-5, with D possibly matching TRBD1 (6 bases). V was shortened by 8 bases and J by 5 bases, with 19 bases between the two germline ends. The V gene's germline CDR1 is SGHVS and CDR2 FQNEAQ. There are 15 residues in the CDR3. CDR3 sequence: CASRKSRGKDQPQHF. The DNA for the CDR3 is TGTGCCAGCCGAAAGAGCAGGGGAAAGGATCAGCCCCAGCATTTT.

The CDR3 protein is CASSGRGSSYEQYF. The CDR3 nucleotides are TGTGCCAGCAGCGGCAGGGGGAGCTCCTACGAGCAGTACTTC. The chain links TRBV4-2 to TRBJ2-7; 7 nucleotides align to TRBD1. The J segment lost 0 bases and the V segment lost 5 bases, leaving 4 bases of the junction unmatched. This CDR3 has 14 residues. Germline CDR1 and CDR2: LGHNA and YNFKEQ.

The rearrangement links TRBV5-1 to TRBJ2-1, with a weak D call TRBD2 (6 bases). This CDR3 has 15 residues. Germline V gives CDR1 SGHRS, CDR2 YFSETQ. Trimming cost V 0 bases and J 7 bases, with 14 bases left between them. The CDR3 is CASSLGTPEGNEQFF. The CDR3 DNA reads TGCGCCAGCAGCTTGGGGACGCCGGAGGGGAATGAGCAGTTCTTC.

This clone turned up a few times. The gene calls are TRBV5-4 and TRBJ1-2; no clear D gene. Trimming removed 1 base from V and 1 base from J, with 5 bases in between. The germline CDR1 and CDR2 sequences are SGHNT and YYREEE (reference sequence). CDR3 size: 13 residues. The CDR3 DNA reads as TGTGCCAGCAGCTTGTACAGTAACTATGGCTACACCTTC. Translating gives CASSLYSNYGYTF.

This sequence joins TRBV12-5 and TRBJ2-1, with TRBD1 identical over 7 bases. There are 14 residues in the CDR3. V lost 2 bases and J lost 5; bases outside the gene matches: 3. CDR1 and CDR2 (germline): LGHNT, FRNRAP. The CDR3 reads CASGLTGAHNEQFF. The CDR3 coding sequence is TGTGCTAGTGGTTTGACAGGGGCGCACAATGAGCAGTTCTTC. Complete variable domain (other parts from reference TRBV12-5 and TRBJ2-1): DARVTQTPRHKVTEMGQEVTMRCQPILGHNTVFWYRQTMMQGLELLAYFRNRAPLDDSGMPKDRFSAEMPDATLATLKIQPSEPRDSAVYFCASGLTGAHNEQFFGPGTRLTVL.

As for this clone: The limits of the CDR3 on the DNA are not certain, so only TCRdb's listed CDR3 is given. The rearrangement uses TRBV25-1 and TRBJ2-7; TRBD2 is the table's D call, not checked against the DNA. The CDR3 adds up to 14 amino acids, both ends counted. CDR1 is MGHDK, CDR2 SYGVNS, per germline. CDR3 protein: CATYTCGGPYEQYF.

The chain couples TRBV19 to TRBJ1-5; the D gene is possibly TRBD1 (5 bases). V lost 0 bases, J lost 3 bases, and 18 bases lay in between. Germline-derived CDR1 and CDR2 are LNHDA and SQIVND (reference sequence). This CDR3 contains 18 residues. This CDR3 is CASSIDLVRVIDNQPQHF. The CDR3 DNA is TGTGCCAGTAGTATAGATCTGGTCAGGGTGATTGACAATCAGCCCCAGCATTTT.

This CDR3 reads CASRSTGGNMNTEAFF. In nucleotides, the CDR3 is TGTGCCAGCCGTAGTACAGGGGGCAATATGAACACTGAAGCTTTCTTT. The J gene is TRBJ1-1, the V gene TRBV27; 9 bases line up with TRBD1. This CDR3 has 16 residues. The J segment lost 0 bases and the V segment lost 8 bases, leaving 10 bases of the junction unmatched. From germline, CDR1 is MNHEY and CDR2 SMNVEV (reference sequence).

This clone was counted only a few times. The chain uses TRBV9 and TRBJ2-5; possibly TRBD2 for D (5 bases). V dropped 3 bases and J dropped 3 bases, with 15 bases sitting between them. The CDR3 consists of 15 residues. The germline V gene has CDR1 SGDLS and CDR2 YYNGEE. The CDR3 nucleotides read TGTGCCAGCAGCGCTGAGGGCGTTTGGAAAGAGACCCAGTACTTC. As protein: CASSAEGVWKETQYF. Full variable domain (outside the CDR3, taken from reference TRBV9 and TRBJ2-5): DSGVTQTPKHLITATGQRVTLRCSPRSGDLSVYWYQQSLDQGLQFLIQYYNGEERAKGNILERFSAQQFPDLHSELNLSSLELGDSALYFCASSAEGVWKETQYFGPGTRLLVL.

The chain is built from TRBV5-1 and TRBJ1-6; tentative D call: TRBD1 (6 bases). The CDR3 spans 14 residues. Germline loops: CDR1 SGHRS, CDR2 YFSETQ. Trimming took off 4 bases at V and 4 bases at J, with 9 bases between the two ends. CDR3 nucleotide sequence: TGCGCCAGCAGCCTTGACAGGTATAATTCACCCCTCCACTTT. Its protein product is CASSLDRYNSPLHF. Together with reference TRBV5-1 and TRBJ1-6, the CDR3 gives the full variable domain: KAGVTQTPRYLIKTRGQQVTLSCSPISGHRSVSWYQQTPGQGLQFLFEYFSETQRNKGNFPGRFSGRQFSNSRSEMNVSTLELGDSALYLCASSLDRYNSPLHFGNGTRLTVT.

V and J are TRBV4-3 and TRBJ1-5; no clear D. The CDR3 contains 14 residues. Per germline, CDR1 LGHNA and CDR2 YSLEER. Deletions cut 0 bases from V and 0 bases from J, with 3 bases between. The DNA for the CDR3 is TGCGCCAGCAGCCAAGACAGTAGCAATCAGCCCCAGCATTTT. Translating gives CASSQDSSNQPQHF.

The V call is TRBV19, the J call TRBJ1-5, with TRBD1 as a possible D gene (5 bases). The germline gives CDR1 LNHDA, CDR2 SQIVND (reference sequence). V was clipped by 6 bases and J by 6 bases, with 9 bases between them. The CDR3 totals 12 residues. The CDR3 nucleotides are TGTGCCAGTAGGAAGGGGCGTCAGCCCCAGCATTTT. It translates to CASRKGRQPQHF.

The genes are TRBV7-9 and TRBJ2-3; tentatively, D is TRBD2 (6 bases). The CDR3 totals 14 residues. Between the trimmed V and J ends, which lost 2 bases and 7 bases, there was a span of 13 bases. Germline-derived CDR1 and CDR2 are SEHNR and FQNEAQ (reference sequence). The CDR3 loop is CASSLFREVNTQYF. The CDR3 bases are TGTGCCAGCAGCTTATTCAGGGAGGTAAATACGCAGTATTTT.

Only one count was recorded for this clone. The chain combines TRBV5-5 with TRBJ2-3; TRBD2 matches 11 bases. This CDR3 region has 15 residues. CDR1 SGHKS and CDR2 YYEKEE come from the germline V gene (reference sequence). Trimming took 0 bases from V and 6 from J; bases not matched to a gene: 3. The CDR3: CASSLELAGEDTQYF. The CDR3 DNA sequence: TGTGCCAGCAGCTTGGAACTAGCGGGAGAGGATACGCAGTATTTT.

CDR3 in DNA: TGTGCCAGCAGCCAGCGGGGGCTTAGCAATCAGCCCCAGCATTTT. Amino acid sequence: CASSQRGLSNQPQHF. This chain links TRBV11-2 with TRBJ1-5; TRBD1 is a possible D gene (6 bases). The CDR3 is 15 amino acids. Trimming left V 5 bases short and J 0 bases short, with 11 bases between. Germline V gives CDR1 SGHAT, CDR2 FQNNGV.

The chain joins TRBV28 to TRBJ2-5; tentative D call: TRBD1 (6 bases). The CDR3 totals 14 residues. Germline CDR1 and CDR2: MDHEN and SYDVKM. Deletions cut 5 bases from V and 1 base from J, with 11 bases between. CDR3 nucleotide sequence: TGTGCCAGCAGTCAGGACAGCCTCCAAGAGACCCAGTACTTC. It yields the protein CASSQDSLQETQYF. The whole variable domain, filled in from reference TRBV28 and TRBJ2-5, reads DVKVTQSSRYLVKRTGEKVFLECVQDMDHENMFWYRQDPGLGLRLIYFSYDVKMKEKGDIPEGYSVSREKKERFSLILESASTNQTSMYLCASSQDSLQETQYFGPGTRLLVL.

The rearrangement links TRBV4-1 to TRBJ2-7, with 7 positions matching TRBD2. V dropped 2 bases and J dropped 2; count of bases not matched to a gene: 15. CDR1 and CDR2 (germline): MGHRA, YSYEKL. The CDR3 loop spans 18 amino acids. CDR3 bases: TGCGCCAGCAGCCAAAGGGACTACCAAACCACCGGGACCTACGAGCAGTACTTC. It encodes CASSQRDYQTTGTYEQYF.